The 21 T cell receptor beta chains below all came from one sample that was sequenced in a study of response to subunit inactivated influenza vaccine. One entry per CDR3 protein, called by TCRdb with MiXCR from the RT-PCR reads. The sample holds hundreds of thousands of distinct CDR3 sequences; 16% are singletons and the top ten take approximately 3%. The sequenced sample was CD4+ T cells sorted from PBMCs, obtained around 25 months after vaccination. These receptors originate from a man between 50 and 69 years old who received an inactivated influenza vaccine.

The table lists this clonotype with a few counts. The chain joins TRBV11-2 to TRBJ2-7; 8 bases match TRBD1. Unmatched junction bases numbered 1, after V lost 0 bases and J lost 3 bases. This CDR3 comprises 14 residues. CDR1 and CDR2 (germline): SGHAT, FQNNGV. The CDR3 coding sequence is TGTGCCAGCAGCTTAGAAACAGGGGGCTACGAGCAGTACTTC. Protein product: CASSLETGGYEQYF.

This clonotype turned up a few times. The rearrangement uses TRBV11-2 and TRBJ2-5, with 7 bases matching TRBD1. V lost 5 bases to trimming and J lost 11 bases; unmatched junction nucleotides: 11. CDR1 and CDR2 from the germline V gene are SGHAT and FQNNGV. The CDR3 contains 13 residues. The CDR3 reads CASSVERQGHQYF. DNA of the CDR3: TGTGCCAGCAGCGTGGAAAGACAGGGCCATCAGTACTTC.

J is TRBJ1-1 and V is TRBV4-3; 9 bases agree with TRBD1. The CDR3 length is 15 residues. The V and J ends lost 4 bases and 5 bases, in that order; junction bases with no gene match: 8. CDR1 is LGHNA and CDR2 is YSLEER in the germline V gene. DNA for the CDR3: TGCGCCAGCAGCCCACAGACAGGGGGAATGACTGAAGCTTTCTTT. Translation gives CASSPQTGGMTEAFF.

The chain is built from TRBV28 and TRBJ2-1; D is possibly TRBD1 (6 bases). CDR1 is MDHEN, CDR2 SYDVKM, per germline. The CDR3 runs 15 residues. V was pared by 5 bases and J by 0 bases, with 11 bases between. CDR3 coding DNA: TGTGCCAGCAGTCAAACAGGGAGCTCCTACAATGAGCAGTTCTTC. This sequence encodes CASSQTGSSYNEQFF.

This clonotype showed up just a few times. This chain uses TRBV5-1 with TRBJ2-3, with 15 bases aligning to TRBD2. Per germline, CDR1 SGHRS and CDR2 YFSETQ. The V and J ends lost 2 bases and 4 bases, in that order; junction bases with no gene match: 8. CDR3 length: 18 residues. CDR3 sequence reads: CASSLGLAGGRTADTQYF. CDR3 DNA sequence: TGCGCCAGCAGCTTAGGACTAGCGGGAGGGCGGACGGCAGATACGCAGTATTTT.

At least ten counts were recorded for this clonotype. The V call is TRBV20-1, the J call TRBJ1-5; D gene uncertain. Trimming removed 3 bases at V and 6 bases at J, with 12 bases between. The germline V gene has CDR1 DFQATT and CDR2 SNEGSKA (reference sequence). The CDR3 runs 13 residues. The DNA for the CDR3 is TGCAGTGCTAGGACTAGTGGGTTTCAGCCCCAGCATTTT. Its protein product is CSARTSGFQPQHF.

The chain uses TRBV4-2 and TRBJ1-1; 7 bases agree with TRBD1. The germline CDR1 and CDR2 sequences are LGHNA and YNFKEQ. V lost 4 bases, J lost 4 bases, and 6 bases stayed unmatched. This CDR3 contains 14 residues. CDR3 nucleotides: TGTGCCAGCAGCCGAGGGGGCGCGAGCACTGAAGCTTTCTTT. Its protein is CASSRGGASTEAFF.

The chain uses TRBV9 and TRBJ2-3, with 9 bases fitting TRBD2. J lost 4 bases, V lost 0 bases, and 3 bases had no gene match. The length of the CDR3 is 15 residues. From germline, CDR1 is SGDLS and CDR2 YYNGEE. The CDR3 spells CASSVDGGRADTQYF. The DNA of the CDR3 is TGTGCCAGCAGCGTAGATGGCGGGAGGGCAGATACGCAGTATTTT.

V and J are TRBV12-3 or TRBV12-4 and TRBJ1-4; D is unresolved. This CDR3 comprises 14 residues. V was pared by 2 bases and J by 0 bases, with 4 bases between. The CDR3 nucleotides read TGTGCCAGCAGTTTACTAACAACTAATGAAAAACTGTTTTTT. Its protein is CASSLLTTNEKLFF.

The chain recombines TRBV29-1 with TRBJ2-1, with D hard to call. The CDR3 loop spans 15 amino acids. The germline V gene has CDR1 SQVTM and CDR2 ANQGSEA. V lost 4 bases, J lost 0 bases, and 13 bases lay in between. The CDR3 is CSVVPRLASYNEQFF. The CDR3 DNA follows: TGCAGCGTTGTTCCTAGGCTGGCCTCCTACAATGAGCAGTTCTTC.

This clonotype was seen a few times. The chain carries TRBV20-1 and TRBJ2-1, with D maybe TRBD2 (6 bases). Deletions cut 7 bases from V and 9 bases from J, with 16 bases between. The CDR3 sequence is 12 residues long. The germline V gene encodes CDR1 DFQATT and CDR2 SNEGSKA (reference sequence). The CDR3, as DNA: TGCAGTGTAGTCGGCCGGGGAGGTGAGCAGTTCTTC. Translated: CSVVGRGGEQFF.

The chain couples TRBV5-1 to TRBJ2-3; 8 nucleotides agree with TRBD1. Germline CDR1 SGHRS, CDR2 YFSETQ. This CDR3 spans 14 amino acids. V lost 4 bases and J lost 5; bases outside the gene matches: 6. This CDR3 is CASSLGTGRDTQYF. The CDR3 DNA reads TGCGCCAGCAGCCTGGGGACAGGACGAGATACGCAGTATTTT.

CDR3 protein: CASSQGQGALADTQYF. The CDR3 nucleotides are TGCGCCAGCAGCCAAGGGCAGGGGGCGCTTGCAGATACGCAGTATTTT. The chain employs TRBV4-1 and TRBJ2-3, with 8 bases that match TRBD1. Germline V gene lookup returns CDR1 MGHRA and CDR2 YSYEKL. V lost 1 base and J lost 4; bases outside the gene matches: 7. The CDR3 consists of 16 residues.

The chain has TRBV20-1 and TRBJ1-1, with D possibly TRBD1 on 5 matching bases. The CDR3 is 16 amino acids. Trimming took off 3 bases at V and 6 bases at J, with 23 bases between the two ends. CDR1 and CDR2 (germline): DFQATT, SNEGSKA (reference sequence). CDR3 sequence: CSASGSYEGMGPEAFF. The CDR3 DNA reads as TGCAGTGCTAGTGGTTCGTACGAGGGTATGGGGCCTGAAGCTTTCTTT.

This chain links TRBV7-2 with TRBJ2-5; D unresolved. Germline CDR1 and CDR2: SGHTA and FQGNSA. The CDR3 covers 13 residues. Trimming stripped 5 bases from V and 5 bases from J, with 12 bases between. The CDR3 loop reads CASSRAVRETQYF. The CDR3 DNA sequence: TGTGCCAGCAGCCGGGCGGTTAGGGAGACCCAGTACTTC.

There are a few counts of this clonotype. This chain uses TRBV5-1 with TRBJ2-7; either TRBD1 or TRBD2 may fit D (5 bases each). CDR1 and CDR2 (germline): SGHRS, YFSETQ. CDR3 length: 13 residues. Trimming removed 4 bases from V and 2 bases from J, with 10 bases in between. CDR3 in amino acids: CASSGTLPYEQYF. The CDR3 nucleotides read TGCGCCAGCAGCGGGACGCTTCCCTACGAGCAGTACTTC.

CDR3 protein: CASSLGTVLSYEQYF. The DNA of the CDR3 is TGTGCCAGCAGTTTAGGGACGGTCCTCTCCTACGAGCAGTACTTC. V is TRBV12-3 or TRBV12-4 and J is TRBJ2-7; D not certain. V was trimmed by 1 base and J by 0 bases, leaving 10 bases between them. CDR3 length: 15 amino acids.

V and J are TRBV24-1 and TRBJ1-5; the D gene is possibly TRBD1 (6 bases). V lost 4 bases to trimming and J lost 1 base, with 13 bases between them. The germline V gene has CDR1 KGHDR and CDR2 SFDVKD. The CDR3 covers 16 residues. The CDR3 region has the DNA TGTGCCACCAGTGACAGAACAGGGTCCAGCAATCAGCCCCAGCATTTT. Encoded protein: CATSDRTGSSNQPQHF.

This clonotype was seen a handful of times. The chain has TRBV6-1 and TRBJ2-5; 10 positions match TRBD2. Germline CDR1 MNHNS, CDR2 SASEGT. The trim removed 0 bases at V and 4 bases at J, leaving 8 bases unmatched. The CDR3 covers 17 residues. The CDR3 spells CASSEAASGRVTETQYF. Written as DNA, the CDR3 is TGTGCCAGCAGTGAAGCGGCTAGCGGGAGAGTTACAGAGACCCAGTACTTC.

This clonotype has a handful of counts. The chain employs TRBV7-2 and TRBJ2-7; D is uncertain. This CDR3 comprises 14 residues. Trimming took off 1 base at V and 4 bases at J, with 11 bases between the two ends. CDR1 is SGHTA and CDR2 is FQGNSA in the germline V gene. The CDR3 loop is CASSLELGRYEQYF. In DNA, the CDR3 is TGTGCCAGCAGCTTAGAGTTGGGCAGGTACGAGCAGTACTTC. Filled out from reference TRBV7-2 and TRBJ2-7, the complete variable domain reads GAGVSQSPSNKVTEKGKDVELRCDPISGHTALYWYRQSLGQGLEFLIYFQGNSAPDKSGLPSDRFSAERTGGSVSTLTIQRTQQEDSAVYLCASSLELGRYEQYFGPGTRLTVT.

This chain uses TRBV9 with TRBJ2-1; TRBD2 agrees at 11 bases. The V gene's germline CDR1 is SGDLS and CDR2 YYNGEE. J lost 9 bases, V lost 6 bases, and 5 bases had no gene match. The CDR3 extends over 13 amino acids. This CDR3 is CASNAGTSGEQFF. The DNA for the CDR3 is TGTGCCAGCAACGCCGGGACTAGCGGTGAGCAGTTCTTC.